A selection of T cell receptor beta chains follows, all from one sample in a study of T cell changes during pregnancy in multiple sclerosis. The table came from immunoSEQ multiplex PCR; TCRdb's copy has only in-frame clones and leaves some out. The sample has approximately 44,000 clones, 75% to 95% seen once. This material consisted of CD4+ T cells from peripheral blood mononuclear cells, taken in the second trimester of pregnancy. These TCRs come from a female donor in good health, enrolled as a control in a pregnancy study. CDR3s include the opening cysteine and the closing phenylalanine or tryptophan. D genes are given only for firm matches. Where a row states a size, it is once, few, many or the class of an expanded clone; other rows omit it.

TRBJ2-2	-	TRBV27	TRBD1	CASSFLWTGGQTGELFF	TGTGCCAGCAGTTTCCTATGGACAGGGGGCCAGACCGGGGAGCTGTTTTTT
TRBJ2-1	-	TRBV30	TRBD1	CAWNPGQYNEQFF	TGTGCCTGGAACCCGGGACAGTACAATGAGCAGTTCTTC
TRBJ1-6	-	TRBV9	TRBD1	CASSVAENRGTNSPLHF	TGTGCCAGCAGCGTAGCCGAGAACAGGGGGACTAATTCACCCCTCCACTTT
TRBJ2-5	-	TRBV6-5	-	CASRWAVKETQYF	TGTGCCAGCAGATGGGCAGTTAAAGAGACCCAGTACTTC
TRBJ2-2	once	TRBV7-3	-	CASSFLSLTGELFF	TGTGCCAGCAGCTTTTTGAGCCTTACCGGGGAGCTGTTTTTT
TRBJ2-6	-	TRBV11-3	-	CASSLDSSGANVLTF	TGTGCCAGCAGCTTAGACAGCTCTGGGGCCAACGTCCTGACTTTC
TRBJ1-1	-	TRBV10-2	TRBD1	CASSSGTGTALNTEAFF	TGCGCCAGCAGTTCCGGGACAGGGACGGCCTTGAACACTGAAGCTTTCTTT
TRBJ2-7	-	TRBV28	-	CASRAPAGGRREQYF	TGTGCCAGCAGAGCGCCCGCCGGGGGGCGGCGCGAGCAGTACTTC
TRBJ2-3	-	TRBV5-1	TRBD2	CASSLWGLAGGRTDTQYF	TGCGCCAGCAGCCTCTGGGGACTAGCGGGGGGCCGCACAGATACGCAGTATTTT
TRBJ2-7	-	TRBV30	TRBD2	CALSGSGIEQYF	TGTGCCCTTAGTGGTAGCGGGATCGAGCAGTACTTC
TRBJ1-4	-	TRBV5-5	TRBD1	CASSLAGGSANEKLFF	TGTGCCAGCAGCTTGGCAGGGGGCTCGGCTAATGAAAAACTGTTTTTT
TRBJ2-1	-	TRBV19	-	CASSISATSSYNEQFF	TGTGCCAGTAGTATTTCAGCGACTAGTTCCTACAATGAGCAGTTCTTC
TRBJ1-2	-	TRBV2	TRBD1	CASRGQGANYGYTF	TGTGCCAGCAGGGGACAGGGGGCTAACTATGGCTACACCTTC
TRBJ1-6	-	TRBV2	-	CAEGGLYNSPLHF	TGTGCCGAGGGCGGTCTATATAATTCACCCCTCCACTTT
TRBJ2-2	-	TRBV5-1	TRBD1	CASSQNGQGNTGELFF	TGCGCCAGCAGCCAAAATGGACAGGGAAACACCGGGGAGCTGTTTTTT
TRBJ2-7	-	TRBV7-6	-	CASSFSPGTYEQYF	TGTGCCAGCAGCTTCTCCCCAGGTACCTACGAGCAGTACTTC
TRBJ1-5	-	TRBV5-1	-	CASSLDSNSNQPQHF	TGCGCCAGCAGCTTGGACAGTAATAGCAATCAGCCCCAGCATTTT
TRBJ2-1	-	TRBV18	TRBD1	CASSPQNRGWDEQFF	TGTGCCAGCTCACCACAAAACAGGGGATGGGATGAGCAGTTCTTC
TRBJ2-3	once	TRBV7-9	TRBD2	CASSLSSGGTDTQYF	TGTGCCAGCAGCTTATCTAGCGGGGGGACCGATACGCAGTATTTT
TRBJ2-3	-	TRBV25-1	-	CASSRGGGWTQYF	TGTGCCAGCAGTCGAGGGGGTGGTTGGACGCAGTATTTT
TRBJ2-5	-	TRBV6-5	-	CASSLVAGTFETQYF	TGTGCCAGCAGCCTGGTTGCGGGGACCTTTGAGACCCAGTACTTC
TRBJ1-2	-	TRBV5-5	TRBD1	CASSRTGNYGYTF	TGTGCCAGCAGCCGGACAGGGAACTATGGCTACACCTTC
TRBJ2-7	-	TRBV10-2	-	CAIRQTSSYEQYF	TGCGCCATCCGACAGACGAGCTCCTACGAGCAGTACTTC
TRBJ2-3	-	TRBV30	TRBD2	CAWSPGASGTDTQYF	TGTGCCTGGAGTCCCGGGGCTAGCGGGACAGATACGCAGTATTTT
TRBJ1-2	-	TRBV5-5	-	CASSLVADSYGYTF	TGTGCCAGCAGCTTGGTCGCAGATTCCTATGGCTACACCTTC
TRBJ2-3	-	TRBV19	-	CASSIRGDTQYF	TGTGCCAGTAGTATTCGCGGAGATACGCAGTATTTT
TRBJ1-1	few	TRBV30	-	CAWSVRRPGGFTEAFF	TGTGCCTGGAGTGTACGGCGTCCGGGGGGCTTCACTGAAGCTTTCTTT
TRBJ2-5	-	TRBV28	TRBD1	CASSFQLGTGVVWGQETQYF	TGTGCCAGCAGTTTCCAGTTGGGGACAGGGGTCGTTTGGGGCCAAGAGACCCAGTACTTC
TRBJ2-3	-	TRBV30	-	CAWSVLAGTPDTQYF	TGTGCCTGGAGTGTACTGGCAGGTACACCAGATACGCAGTATTTT
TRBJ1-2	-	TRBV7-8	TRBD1	CASSPGQLNNYGYTF	TGTGCCAGCAGCCCGGGACAGCTAAATAACTATGGCTACACCTTC
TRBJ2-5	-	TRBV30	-	CAWEEKATQYF	TGTGCCTGGGAGGAGAAGGCGACCCAGTACTTC
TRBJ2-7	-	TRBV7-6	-	CASSFSLGEQYF	TGTGCCAGCAGCTTCTCACTCGGCGAGCAGTACTTC
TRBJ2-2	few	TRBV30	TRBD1	CAFDREVRTGELFF	TGTGCCTTTGACAGGGAAGTACGGACCGGGGAGCTGTTTTTT
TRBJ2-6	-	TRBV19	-	CASSPVSGANVLTF	TGTGCCAGTAGTCCTGTTAGTGGGGCCAACGTCCTGACTTTC
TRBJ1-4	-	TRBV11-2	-	CASSSLATNEKLFF	TGTGCCAGCAGCAGCTTAGCAACTAATGAAAAACTGTTTTTT
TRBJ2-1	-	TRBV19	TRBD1	CASSSTTGSPYNEQFF	TGTGCCAGTAGTAGTACGACAGGGTCCCCCTACAATGAGCAGTTCTTC
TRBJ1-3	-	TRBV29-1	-	CSATGTLRNTIYF	TGCAGCGCCACCGGGACACTAAGAAACACCATATATTTT